This entry features one TCR beta chain sequence. Its antigen remains unidentified. The PCR used 60 Vbeta and 13 Jbeta primers. Measured with immunoSEQ multiplex PCR; TCRdb has only the in-frame clones, and not every one. This table has around 300,000 clones, 72% appearing once. These data come from a study of cytomegalovirus exposure and HLA in healthy donors. Study in general: There were fewer than 500 genotyped donors. Of these, 81% fell in the genetic ancestry cluster associated with self-reported Caucasian donors. Study findings and constraints: TCR beta sequences reportedly predicted the HLA-A and HLA-B alleles of most subjects accurately. Reportedly, cytomegalovirus status was diagnosed with high sensitivity and specificity.

CDR1 and CDR2 (germline): SEHNR, FQNEAQ (reference sequence). Unmatched junction bases numbered 13, after V lost 4 bases and J lost 4 bases. The CDR3 has 16 residues. The rearrangement joins TRBV7-9 to TRBJ2-7, with TRBD2 matching 7 bases. This clonotype was sampled from a female donor in good health and CMV-seronegative. The source material was PBMCs. This CDR3 reads CASSSQSGTDQYEQYF. The CDR3 DNA reads as TGTGCCAGCAGCTCGCAGAGCGGGACCGATCAGTACGAGCAGTACTTC.